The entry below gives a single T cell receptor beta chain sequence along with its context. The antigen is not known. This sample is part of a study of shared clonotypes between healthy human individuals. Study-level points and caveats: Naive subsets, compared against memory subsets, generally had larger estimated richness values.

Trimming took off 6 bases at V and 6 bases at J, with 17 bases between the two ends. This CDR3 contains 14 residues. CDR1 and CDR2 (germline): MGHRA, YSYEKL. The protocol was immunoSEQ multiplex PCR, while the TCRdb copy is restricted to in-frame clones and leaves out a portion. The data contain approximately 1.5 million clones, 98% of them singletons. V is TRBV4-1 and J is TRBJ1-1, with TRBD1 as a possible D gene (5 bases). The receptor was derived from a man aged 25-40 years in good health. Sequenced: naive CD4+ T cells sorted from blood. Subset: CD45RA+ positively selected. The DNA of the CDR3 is TGCGCCAGCAGTTCACCGGGACGGCTTGCTGAAGCTTTCTTT. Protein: CASSSPGRLAEAFF.